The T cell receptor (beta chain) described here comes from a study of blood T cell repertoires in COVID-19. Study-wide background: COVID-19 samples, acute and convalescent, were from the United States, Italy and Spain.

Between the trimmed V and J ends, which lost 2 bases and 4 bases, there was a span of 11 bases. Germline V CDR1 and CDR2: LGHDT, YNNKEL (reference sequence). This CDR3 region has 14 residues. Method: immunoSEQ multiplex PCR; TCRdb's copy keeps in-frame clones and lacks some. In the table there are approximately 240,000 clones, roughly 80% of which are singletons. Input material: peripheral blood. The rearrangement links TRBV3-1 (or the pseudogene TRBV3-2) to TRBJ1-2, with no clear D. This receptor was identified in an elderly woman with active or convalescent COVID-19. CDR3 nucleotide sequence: TGTGCCAGCAGCCAAAACACGCCTGGCTATGGCTACACCTTC. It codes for CASSQNTPGYGYTF.